The 15 T cell receptor beta chains given below trace back to one sample, sequenced in a study of blood T cell repertoires in COVID-19 (dated by TCRdb to 2018 to 2021). Libraries came from the immunoSEQ multiplex PCR assay. The table comes from immuneACCESS by way of TCRdb, which keeps in-frame sequences with V and J called. Part of the clones is missing from these tables; in studies checked, under half for an unresolved V gene and the rest for unknown reasons. A total of about 260,000 clones appear in this sample, around 87% of them only once. The top ten hold around 5.1% of the sample. Sequenced input: peripheral blood. These receptors were taken from an older woman with COVID-19, enrolled during active disease.

V gene TRBV28 combines with J gene TRBJ1-5; D might be TRBD1 (5 bases). V gave up 6 bases and J gave up 4 bases, with 7 bases separating them. Looked up from germline, CDR1 is MDHEN and CDR2 is SYDVKM. The CDR3 has 12 amino acids. The CDR3 coding sequence is TGTGCCAGCAGACGGGGGAATCAGCCCCAGCATTTT. Translated: CASRRGNQPQHF. Complete variable domain (other parts from reference TRBV28 and TRBJ1-5): DVKVTQSSRYLVKRTGEKVFLECVQDMDHENMFWYRQDPGLGLRLIYFSYDVKMKEKGDIPEGYSVSREKKERFSLILESASTNQTSMYLCASRRGNQPQHFGDGTRLSIL.

CDR3 DNA sequence: TGTGCCAGCAGGCCGCCGGGACTAGCGGGCAATGAGCAGTTCTTC. Its translation: CASRPPGLAGNEQFF. This chain uses TRBV7-2 with TRBJ2-1, with 12 bases lining up with TRBD2. With V trimmed by 6 bases and J by 6 bases, 6 bases remained unmatched. This CDR3 has 15 amino acids. The germline V gene encodes CDR1 SGHTA and CDR2 FQGNSA.

V is TRBV10-2 and J is TRBJ2-5, with TRBD2 as a possible D gene (6 bases). From germline, CDR1 is WSHSY and CDR2 SAAADI. The CDR3 runs 13 residues. V was clipped by 6 bases and J by 4 bases, with 12 bases between them. CDR3 nucleotides: TGCGCCAGCAGGGGGTGGAGGGGAGAGACCCAGTACTTC. It specifies CASRGWRGETQYF.

J is TRBJ2-1 and V is TRBV14, with a possible D match to TRBD2 (6 bases). Germline V lookup: CDR1 SGHDN, CDR2 FVKESK. The CDR3 length is 16 residues. The ends were cut back, 0 bases at V and 6 bases at J, with 15 bases in the middle. DNA of the CDR3: TGTGCCAGCAGCCAAGATATTCCCGGGACTGGCAATGAGCAGTTCTTC. Translating it yields CASSQDIPGTGNEQFF.

The chain uses TRBV7-2 and TRBJ1-6; no definite D call. The CDR3 is made up of 14 amino acids. V was cut by 3 bases and J by 5 bases, with 8 bases left in between. The germline V gene encodes CDR1 SGHTA and CDR2 FQGNSA. The CDR3 DNA follows: TGTGCCAGCAGCTTGGGCAGTAATAATTCACCCCTCCACTTT. Translating gives CASSLGSNNSPLHF.

The chain joins TRBV3-1 (or the pseudogene TRBV3-2) to TRBJ1-3, with a tentative D call TRBD1 (6 bases). Deletions cut 5 bases from V and 2 bases from J, with 10 bases between. Germline V CDR1 and CDR2: LGHDT, YNNKEL (reference sequence). The CDR3 runs to 14 residues. CDR3 coding DNA: TGTGCCAGCAGCACAGGGATAGCTGGAAACACCATATATTTT. This codes for CASSTGIAGNTIYF.

The rearrangement joins TRBV28 to TRBJ1-6; the D gene is possibly TRBD1 (6 bases). The germline V gene encodes CDR1 MDHEN and CDR2 SYDVKM. CDR3 length: 16 residues. Trimming stripped 6 bases from V and 7 bases from J, with 19 bases between. CDR3 DNA: TGTGCCAGCAGCTACGTCGGGGGGCTGGGCAATTCACCCCTCCACTTT. Amino acids: CASSYVGGLGNSPLHF.

The chain combines TRBV4-1 with TRBJ2-3; 16 bases align to TRBD2. V lost 0 bases to trimming and J lost 6 bases; unmatched junction nucleotides: 6. This CDR3 spans 18 amino acids. Germline lookup yields CDR1 MGHRA and CDR2 YSYEKL. CDR3 coding DNA: TGCGCCAGCAGCCAAGATGGGGGACTAGCGGGAGGGCCGGATACGCAGTATTTT. Its protein is CASSQDGGLAGGPDTQYF.

This chain joins TRBV19 and TRBJ1-5, with D possibly being TRBD1 (5 bases). Germline V gene data show CDR1 as LNHDA and CDR2 as SQIVND (reference sequence). The CDR3 extends over 14 amino acids. V gave up 6 bases and J gave up 2 bases, with 11 bases separating them. The DNA of the CDR3 is TGTGCCAGTAGAACCTGGGGGGGCAATCAGCCCCAGCATTTT. Translating it yields CASRTWGGNQPQHF.

This chain connects TRBV9 to TRBJ2-3; D is possibly TRBD2 (5 bases). This CDR3 has 16 amino acids. Germline CDR1 reads SGDLS; CDR2 reads YYNGEE. V was shortened by 2 bases and J by 0 bases, with 13 bases between the two germline ends. CDR3 loop: CASSVGGSTSTDTQYF. CDR3 sequence (DNA): TGTGCCAGCAGCGTTGGTGGGAGTACTAGCACAGATACGCAGTATTTT.

This clone was found a few times. The rearrangement joins TRBV28 to TRBJ1-5; possibly TRBD1 for D (6 bases). CDR3 size: 15 residues. The germline gives CDR1 MDHEN, CDR2 SYDVKM. Trimming removed 4 bases at V and 3 bases at J, with 13 bases between. The CDR3 here is CASSWAGGPNQPQHF. CDR3 nucleotide sequence: TGTGCCAGCAGTTGGGCGGGGGGCCCCAATCAGCCCCAGCATTTT.

V is TRBV29-1 and J is TRBJ2-1; TRBD2 might be the D (7 bases). V dropped 2 bases and J dropped 5 bases, with 19 bases sitting between them. Germline CDR1 and CDR2: SQVTM and ANQGSEA. This CDR3 comprises 16 residues. The CDR3 nucleotides are TGCAGCGTTGAACGGCTAGGGGGGAGGGCTGACAATGAGCAGTTCTTC. Amino acid sequence: CSVERLGGRADNEQFF.

The chain employs TRBV7-2 and TRBJ2-3; 7 nucleotides agree with TRBD1. This CDR3 region has 16 residues. V lost 2 bases to trimming and J lost 0 bases; unmatched junction nucleotides: 5. CDR1 and CDR2 (germline): SGHTA, FQGNSA. The CDR3 spells CASSLKTGSSTDTQYF. CDR3 nucleotides: TGTGCCAGCAGCTTAAAGACAGGGTCTAGCACAGATACGCAGTATTTT.

The CDR3 sequence is CASGTLFYEQYF. In nucleotides, the CDR3 is TGTGCCAGCGGTACACTATTCTACGAGCAGTACTTC. The chain employs TRBV25-1 and TRBJ2-7; D gene uncertain. Per the germline V gene, CDR1 is MGHDK and CDR2 is SYGVNS. V was trimmed by 8 bases and J by 3 bases, leaving 11 bases between them. The CDR3 is 12 amino acids.

This chain links TRBV7-9 with TRBJ1-1, with 8 bases aligning to TRBD1. This CDR3 region has 14 residues. The trim removed 5 bases at V and 10 bases at J, leaving 12 bases unmatched. Germline V gene lookup returns CDR1 SEHNR and CDR2 FQNEAQ (reference sequence). CDR3 sequence: CASSRVPGQVGAFF. The CDR3 DNA follows: TGTGCCAGCAGCCGTGTACCGGGACAGGTGGGAGCTTTCTTT.